The present T cell receptor (beta chain) was sequenced within a study of blood T cell repertoires in COVID-19. TCRdb keeps only in-frame clones here, not all; method: immunoSEQ multiplex PCR. The sample has about 74,000 clones, more than 75% seen once. The V end lost 6 bases, the J end lost 9 bases, and 12 bases lay between the germline ends. Germline CDR1 SGHTA, CDR2 FQGTGA. The CDR3 runs to 12 residues. This sequence was found in a human donor in a cohort sampled during active COVID-19. The V gene is TRBV7-3, the J gene TRBJ2-1; weak D call: TRBD2 (5 bases). Sample: peripheral blood. The CDR3 coding sequence is TGTGCCAGCAGTCCCCCTGGAGGTGAGCAGTTCTTC. The encoded protein is CASSPPGGEQFF.